A selection of T cell receptor beta chains follows, all from one sample in a study of blood T cell repertoires in COVID-19. Profiling relied on immunoSEQ multiplex PCR, and the TCRdb table lists in-frame clones only, not all of them. The sample has about 90,000 clones, around 81% seen once. Sequencing was done on a sample of peripheral blood. The receptors derive from a woman in her 70s with active or convalescent COVID-19. CDR3s include the opening cysteine and the closing phenylalanine or tryptophan. The D gene is left open where the match is weak. Some rows mark clone size as missing; the rest say once, few, many or name a class of expanded clone.

clone size	D gene	V gene	J gene	CDR3 DNA	CDR3 protein
few	NA	TRBV10-2	TRBJ1-1	TGCGCCAGCAGTGAGTCGAGGATAAACACTGAAGCTTTCTTT	CASSESRINTEAFF
NA	NA	TRBV11-2	TRBJ1-2	TGTGCCAGCAGCTTGACTTCGTCCCGACGAGTTAACTATGGCTACACCTTC	CASSLTSSRRVNYGYTF
NA	NA	TRBV7-2	TRBJ2-7	TGTGCCAGCAGCTTAGCAGGGGGGGCTCTCGAGCAGTACTTC	CASSLAGGALEQYF
NA	NA	TRBV7-8	TRBJ1-6	TGTGCCAGCAGCTTAGACCAGGGATTAAATTCACCCCTCCACTTT	CASSLDQGLNSPLHF
NA	TRBD2	TRBV6-5	TRBJ2-1	TGTGCCGTTGATAGCGGGGGTAGTGGTGAGCAGTTCTTC	CAVDSGGSGEQFF
NA	NA	TRBV27	TRBJ2-2	TGTGCCAGCATTGGACGGAGGGATATTGCCGGGGAGCTGTTTTTT	CASIGRRDIAGELFF
NA	TRBD2	TRBV5-1	TRBJ2-7	TGCGCCAGCAGCCTGGGAGGGAGCGCCACGGGTGAGCAGTACTTC	CASSLGGSATGEQYF
NA	NA	TRBV19	TRBJ1-2	TGTGCCAGTAGTATTGTCCTTGCGGGGGACCGAAGCTACACCTTC	CASSIVLAGDRSYTF
NA	NA	TRBV5-4	TRBJ2-5	TGTGCCAGCAAACAACATATCCAAGAGACCCAGTACTTC	CASKQHIQETQYF
NA	TRBD1	TRBV28	TRBJ1-1	TGTGCCAGCAGCCCAGTAGGGGACAGCCGAACTGAAGCTTTCTTT	CASSPVGDSRTEAFF
NA	TRBD2	TRBV7-9	TRBJ2-4	TGTGCCAGCAGCATTCGGACTAGCGGGGGAGGATTAGCCAAAAACATTCAGTACTTC	CASSIRTSGGGLAKNIQYF
NA	NA	TRBV19	TRBJ1-2	TGTGCCAGTAGGGACAGCGGATTTAACTATGGCTACACCTTC	CASRDSGFNYGYTF
few	TRBD1	TRBV7-8	TRBJ2-5	TGTGCCAGCAAACCGGGACAGTACCAAGAGACCCAGTACTTC	CASKPGQYQETQYF
NA	TRBD2	TRBV7-2	TRBJ2-5	TGTGCCAGCAGCGGCAGCGGGGCAGAGACCCAGTACTTC	CASSGSGAETQYF
NA	NA	TRBV21-1	TRBJ1-4	TGTGCCAGCAGCAACCCCGGGACAGGGATTGAAAAACTGTTTTTT	CASSNPGTGIEKLFF
NA	TRBD1	TRBV3-1/TRBV3-2	TRBJ1-3	TGTGCCAGCATGGCGGACAGGGCCTCGGGGGCAACTGGAAACACCATATATTTT	CASMADRASGATGNTIYF
NA	TRBD2	TRBV4-3	TRBJ2-5	TGCGCCAGCAGCCAACTCAGAGGGGGACTAGCGGGGGGCAACCGGGAGACCCAGTACTTC	CASSQLRGGLAGGNRETQYF
NA	NA	TRBV5-4	TRBJ2-5	TGTGCCAGCAGCTTGGAGGGGAAGGTGGGAGAGACCCAGTACTTC	CASSLEGKVGETQYF
NA	TRBD1	TRBV2	TRBJ2-7	TGTGCCAGCAGTCTGCGACAGGGGAGCTACGAGCAGTACTTC	CASSLRQGSYEQYF
NA	NA	TRBV6-5	TRBJ1-2	TGTGCCAGCAGTACGGGCCGCCTCGGGGACTATGGCTACACCTTC	CASSTGRLGDYGYTF
NA	NA	TRBV20-1	TRBJ1-3	TGCAGTGCTAGTTCTCGGAACACCATATATTTT	CSASSRNTIYF
NA	NA	TRBV9	TRBJ2-3	TGTGCCAGCAGCGGGCGGACTCCTAGCACAGATACGCAGTATTTT	CASSGRTPSTDTQYF
NA	NA	TRBV7-2	TRBJ1-2	TGTGCCAGCAGCCTAACTCAGACAGTTTATGGCTACACCTTC	CASSLTQTVYGYTF
NA	TRBD1	TRBV2	TRBJ1-1	TGTGCCAGCACTGTAACAGGGGGCCGGGGCACTGAAGCTTTCTTT	CASTVTGGRGTEAFF
once	TRBD1	TRBV4-3	TRBJ1-1	TGCGCCAGCAGCCAGGCATGGACAGGGCGTACTGAAGCTTTCTTT	CASSQAWTGRTEAFF
NA	NA	TRBV5-4	TRBJ1-6	TGTGCCAGCAGTGATGCGGGGCGGCCCGGCTATACGCCCCTCCACTTT	CASSDAGRPGYTPLHF
NA	TRBD2	TRBV6-5	TRBJ2-5	TGTGCCAGCTCAAAGGGAGGGGCTCTAGAGACCCAGTACTTC	CASSKGGALETQYF
NA	NA	TRBV6-2/TRBV6-3	TRBJ1-5	TGTGCCAGCAGTTACTCATCAGACCCTACGACCTATAGCGGCAATCAGCCCCAGCATTTT	CASSYSSDPTTYSGNQPQHF
NA	TRBD2	TRBV10-1	TRBJ2-2	TGCGCCAGCAGTGCTTCAGGACTAGCGGGGGATTCTAACACCGGGGAGCTGTTTTTT	CASSASGLAGDSNTGELFF
NA	TRBD2	TRBV6-2/TRBV6-3	TRBJ2-1	TGTGCCAGCAGTTACATGACTATAGCGGGGGTAGACAATGAGCAGTTCTTC	CASSYMTIAGVDNEQFF
once	TRBD1	TRBV7-2	TRBJ1-5	TGTGCCAGCAGCTCGGGACAGGGGACCTATCAGCCCCAGCATTTT	CASSSGQGTYQPQHF
NA	TRBD1	TRBV5-1	TRBJ1-1	TGCGCCAGCGAACCCGGGACAGAGAACACTGAAGCTTTCTTT	CASEPGTENTEAFF
once	NA	TRBV28	TRBJ2-4	TGTGCCAGCGCGAGGGGGGGGCCCGTTAAAAACATTCAGTACTTC	CASARGGPVKNIQYF
many	NA	TRBV5-1	TRBJ1-5	TGCGCCAGCAGCTTGGATGGCAGGGAAAATCAGCCCCAGCATTTT	CASSLDGRENQPQHF
NA	NA	TRBV21-1	TRBJ2-2	TGTGCCAGCACCTACCTCCACAGGGGACCGAACACCGGGGAGCTGTTTTTT	CASTYLHRGPNTGELFF